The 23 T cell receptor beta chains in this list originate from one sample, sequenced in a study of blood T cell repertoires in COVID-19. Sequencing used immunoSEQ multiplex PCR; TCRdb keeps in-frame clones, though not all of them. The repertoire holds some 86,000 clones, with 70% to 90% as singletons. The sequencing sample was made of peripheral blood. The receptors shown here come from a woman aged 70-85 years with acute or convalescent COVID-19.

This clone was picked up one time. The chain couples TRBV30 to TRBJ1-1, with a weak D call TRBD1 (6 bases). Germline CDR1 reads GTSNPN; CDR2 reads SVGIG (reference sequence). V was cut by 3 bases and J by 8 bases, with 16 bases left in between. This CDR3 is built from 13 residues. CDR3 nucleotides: TGTGCCTGGAGGCCCGGGGGGCAGGCCGAAGCTTTCTTT. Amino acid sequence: CAWRPGGQAEAFF.

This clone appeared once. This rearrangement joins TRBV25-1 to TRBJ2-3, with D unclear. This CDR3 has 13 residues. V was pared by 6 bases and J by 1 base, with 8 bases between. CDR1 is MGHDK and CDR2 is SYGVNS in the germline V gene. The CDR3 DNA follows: TGTGCCAGCAGACAAAGCGGCACAGATACGCAGTATTTT. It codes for CASRQSGTDTQYF.

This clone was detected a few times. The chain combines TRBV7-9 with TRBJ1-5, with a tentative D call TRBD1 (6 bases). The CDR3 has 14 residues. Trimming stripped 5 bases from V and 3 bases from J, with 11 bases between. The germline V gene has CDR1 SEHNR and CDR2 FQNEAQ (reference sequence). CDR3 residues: CASSASGDNQPQHF. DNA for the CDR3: TGTGCCAGCAGCGCCTCAGGGGACAATCAGCCCCAGCATTTT.

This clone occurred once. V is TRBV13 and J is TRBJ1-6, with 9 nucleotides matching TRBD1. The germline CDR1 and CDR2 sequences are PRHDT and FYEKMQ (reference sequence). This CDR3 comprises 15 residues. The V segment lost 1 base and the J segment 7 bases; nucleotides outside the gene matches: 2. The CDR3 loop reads CASSLDRGPNSPLHF. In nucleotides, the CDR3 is TGTGCCAGCAGCTTAGACAGGGGGCCGAATTCACCCCTCCACTTT.

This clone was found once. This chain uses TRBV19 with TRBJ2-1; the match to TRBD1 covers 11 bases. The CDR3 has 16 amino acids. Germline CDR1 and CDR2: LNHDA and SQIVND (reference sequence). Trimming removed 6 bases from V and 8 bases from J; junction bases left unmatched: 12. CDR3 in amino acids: CASRTPGQGGSDEQFF. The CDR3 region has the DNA TGTGCCAGTAGGACTCCGGGACAGGGGGGTAGCGATGAGCAGTTCTTC.

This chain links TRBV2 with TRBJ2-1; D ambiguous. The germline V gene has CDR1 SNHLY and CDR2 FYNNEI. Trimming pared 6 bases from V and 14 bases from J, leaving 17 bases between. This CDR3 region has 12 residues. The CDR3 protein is CASRPLGLREFF. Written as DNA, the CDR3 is TGTGCCAGCAGACCCCTAGGTTTAAGAGAGTTCTTC.

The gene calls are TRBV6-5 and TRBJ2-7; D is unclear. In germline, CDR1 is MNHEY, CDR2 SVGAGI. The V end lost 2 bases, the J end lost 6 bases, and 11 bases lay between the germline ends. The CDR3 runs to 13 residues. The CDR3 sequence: CASSYTHSSEQYV. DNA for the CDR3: TGTGCCAGCAGTTACACACACAGTAGCGAGCAGTACGTC.

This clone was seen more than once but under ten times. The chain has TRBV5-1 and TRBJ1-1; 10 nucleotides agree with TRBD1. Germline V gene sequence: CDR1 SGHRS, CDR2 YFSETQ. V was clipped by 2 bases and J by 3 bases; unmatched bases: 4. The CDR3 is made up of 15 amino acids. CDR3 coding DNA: TGCGCCAGCAGCTTATCCGGGACAGGGGACACTGAAGCTTTCTTT. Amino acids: CASSLSGTGDTEAFF.

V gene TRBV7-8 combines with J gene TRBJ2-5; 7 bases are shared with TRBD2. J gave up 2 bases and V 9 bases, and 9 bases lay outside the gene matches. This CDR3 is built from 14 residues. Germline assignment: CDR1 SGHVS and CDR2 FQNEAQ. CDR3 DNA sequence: TGTGCCAGTGGTGCTGCGGGGGAACAAGAGACCCAGTACTTC. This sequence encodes CASGAAGEQETQYF. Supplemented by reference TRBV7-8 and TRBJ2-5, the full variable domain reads GAGVSQSPRYKVAKRGQDVALRCDPISGHVSLFWYQQALGQGPEFLTYFQNEAQLDKSGLPSDRFFAERPEGSVSTLKIQRTQQEDSAVYLCASGAAGEQETQYFGPGTRLLVL.

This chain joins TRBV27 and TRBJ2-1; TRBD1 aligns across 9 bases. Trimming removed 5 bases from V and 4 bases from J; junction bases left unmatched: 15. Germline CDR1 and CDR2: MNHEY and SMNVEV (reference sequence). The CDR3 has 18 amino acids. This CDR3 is CASSGRTGAPINYNEQFF. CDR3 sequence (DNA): TGTGCCAGCAGTGGTAGGACAGGGGCCCCGATAAATTACAATGAGCAGTTCTTC.

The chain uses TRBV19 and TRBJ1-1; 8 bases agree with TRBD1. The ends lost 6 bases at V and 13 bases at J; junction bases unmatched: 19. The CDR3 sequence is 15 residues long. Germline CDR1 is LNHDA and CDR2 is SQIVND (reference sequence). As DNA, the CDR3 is TGTGCCAGTAGAGACGGGGACAGGTCAGGACCAAAGGGTTTCTTT. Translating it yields CASRDGDRSGPKGFF.

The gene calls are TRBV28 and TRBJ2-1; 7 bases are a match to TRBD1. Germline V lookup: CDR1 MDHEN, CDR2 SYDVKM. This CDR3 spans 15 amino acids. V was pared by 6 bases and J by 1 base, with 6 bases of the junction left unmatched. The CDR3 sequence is CASRESRGSYNEQFF. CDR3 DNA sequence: TGTGCCAGCAGGGAATCCAGGGGGTCCTACAATGAGCAGTTCTTC.

The CDR3 sequence: CASSQAGASGRTGELFF. In DNA form, the CDR3 reads TGTGCCAGCAGCCAAGCGGGCGCTAGCGGGAGGACCGGGGAGCTGTTTTTT. The chain joins TRBV3-1 (or the pseudogene TRBV3-2) to TRBJ2-2; 11 nucleotides match TRBD2. The CDR3 runs 17 residues. With 1 base clipped from V and 5 bases from J, the junction kept 6 bases outside the gene matches. CDR1 and CDR2 (germline): LGHDT, YNNKEL (reference sequence).

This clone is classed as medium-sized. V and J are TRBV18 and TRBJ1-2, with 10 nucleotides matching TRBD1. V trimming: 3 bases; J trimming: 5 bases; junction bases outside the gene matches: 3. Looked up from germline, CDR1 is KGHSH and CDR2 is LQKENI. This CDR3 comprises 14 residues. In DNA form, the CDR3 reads TGTGCCAGCTCACCGGGACAGGGGATGTATGGCTACACCTTC. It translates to CASSPGQGMYGYTF.

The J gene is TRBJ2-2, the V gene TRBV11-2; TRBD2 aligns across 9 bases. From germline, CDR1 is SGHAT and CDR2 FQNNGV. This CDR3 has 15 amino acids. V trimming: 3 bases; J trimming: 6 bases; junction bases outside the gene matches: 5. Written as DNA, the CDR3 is TGTGCCAGCAGCTTTAGCGGGGGAATGGCCGGGGAGCTGTTTTTT. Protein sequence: CASSFSGGMAGELFF.

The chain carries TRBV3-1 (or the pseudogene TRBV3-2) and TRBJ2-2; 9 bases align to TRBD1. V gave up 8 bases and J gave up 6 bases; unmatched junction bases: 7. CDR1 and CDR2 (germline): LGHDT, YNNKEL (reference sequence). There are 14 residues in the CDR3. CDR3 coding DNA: TGTGCCAGCGGAGGACAGGGGCGTTCCGGGGAGCTGTTTTTT. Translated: CASGGQGRSGELFF.

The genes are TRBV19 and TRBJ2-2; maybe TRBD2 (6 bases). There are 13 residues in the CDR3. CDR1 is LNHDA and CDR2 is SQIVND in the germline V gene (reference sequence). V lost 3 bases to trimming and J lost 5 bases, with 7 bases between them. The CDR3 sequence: CASSMEGTGELFF. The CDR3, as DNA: TGTGCCAGTAGTATGGAGGGAACCGGGGAGCTGTTTTTT.

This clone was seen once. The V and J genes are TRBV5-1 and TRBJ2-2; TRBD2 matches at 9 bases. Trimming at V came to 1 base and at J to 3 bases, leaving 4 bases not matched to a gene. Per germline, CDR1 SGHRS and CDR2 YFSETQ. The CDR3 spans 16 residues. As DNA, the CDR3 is TGCGCCAGCAGCTTGAGGGCTAGCGGGGACACCGGGGAGCTGTTTTTT. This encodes CASSLRASGDTGELFF.

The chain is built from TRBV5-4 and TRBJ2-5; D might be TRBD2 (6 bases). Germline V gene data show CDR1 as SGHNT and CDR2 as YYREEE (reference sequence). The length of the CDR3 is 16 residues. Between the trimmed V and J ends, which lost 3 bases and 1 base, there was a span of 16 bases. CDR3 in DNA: TGTGCCAGCAGCTCCCATCAAGCGGGCTTCCAAGAGACCCAGTACTTC. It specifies CASSSHQAGFQETQYF.

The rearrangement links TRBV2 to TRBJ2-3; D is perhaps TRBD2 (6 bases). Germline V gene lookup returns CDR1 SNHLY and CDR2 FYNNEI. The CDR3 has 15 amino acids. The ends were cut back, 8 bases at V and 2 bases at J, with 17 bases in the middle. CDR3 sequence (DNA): TGTGCCAGCCGAAGGGGCGGGGCGTCCACAGATACGCAGTATTTT. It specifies CASRRGGASTDTQYF.

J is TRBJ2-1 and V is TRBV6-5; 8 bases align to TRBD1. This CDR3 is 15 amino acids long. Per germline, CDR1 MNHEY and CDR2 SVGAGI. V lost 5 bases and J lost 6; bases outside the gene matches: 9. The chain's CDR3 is CASSRGTGRTNEQFF. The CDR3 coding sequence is TGTGCCAGCAGTCGAGGGACAGGACGGACCAATGAGCAGTTCTTC.

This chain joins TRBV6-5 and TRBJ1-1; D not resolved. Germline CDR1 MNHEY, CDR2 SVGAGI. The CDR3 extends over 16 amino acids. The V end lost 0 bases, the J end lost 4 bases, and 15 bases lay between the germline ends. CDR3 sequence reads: CASSYSILVTGTEAFF. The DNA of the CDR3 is TGTGCCAGCAGTTACTCAATATTGGTTACGGGCACTGAAGCTTTCTTT.

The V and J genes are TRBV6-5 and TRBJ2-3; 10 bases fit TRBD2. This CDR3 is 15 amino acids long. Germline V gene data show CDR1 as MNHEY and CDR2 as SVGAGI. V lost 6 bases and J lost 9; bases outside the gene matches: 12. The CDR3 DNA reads TGTGCCAGCAGCCCCCCAGCGGGGGGGCGGTTGACGCAGTATTTT. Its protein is CASSPPAGGRLTQYF.